The 28 T cell receptor beta chains reported below all come from one sample, sequenced in a study of blood T cell repertoires in COVID-19. Repertoires were generated with immunoSEQ multiplex PCR, while TCRdb's copy carries only in-frame clones and drops some. Among under 200,000 clones listed, about 80% were seen once. The sequenced material came from peripheral blood. The receptors originated from a human donor with acute or convalescent COVID-19. The donor label of this sample is uncertain.

The rearrangement uses TRBV7-9 and TRBJ2-5, with D maybe TRBD2 (6 bases). Looked up from germline, CDR1 is SEHNR and CDR2 is FQNEAQ (reference sequence). Trimming cost V 4 bases and J 2 bases, with 20 bases left between them. This CDR3 is built from 17 residues. For the CDR3, the DNA is TGTGCCAGCAGCTCGGGACTCTGGCACACACTTCAAGAGACCCAGTACTTC. Translating gives CASSSGLWHTLQETQYF.

The V and J genes are TRBV7-3 and TRBJ2-1; D possibly corresponds to TRBD1 (6 bases). Germline values: CDR1 SGHTA, CDR2 FQGTGA. V lost 5 bases to trimming and J lost 5 bases, with 19 bases between them. The CDR3 runs to 16 residues. The CDR3 loop is CASSPIQRQVNNEQFF. CDR3 DNA sequence: TGTGCCAGCAGCCCGATCCAGAGACAGGTAAACAATGAGCAGTTCTTC.

This chain links TRBV19 with TRBJ1-1; 7 bases match TRBD1. Unmatched junction bases numbered 12, after V lost 5 bases and J lost 6 bases. Germline V CDR1 and CDR2: LNHDA, SQIVND (reference sequence). CDR3 length: 15 amino acids. Here the CDR3 DNA reads TGTGCCAGTAGTTATTCCGGGACAGCCGATGCTGAAGCTTTCTTT. Translating it yields CASSYSGTADAEAFF.

The chain couples TRBV18 to TRBJ2-1, with D maybe TRBD1 (5 bases). Germline V gene data show CDR1 as KGHSH and CDR2 as LQKENI. The CDR3 totals 12 residues. The V and J ends lost 8 bases and 5 bases respectively, with 10 bases between them. CDR3 amino acids: CASQRTNNEQFF. The CDR3 DNA is TGTGCCAGCCAACGGACAAACAATGAGCAGTTCTTC.

This rearrangement joins TRBV10-2 to TRBJ2-5; D is undetermined. Trimming pared 10 bases from V and 2 bases from J, leaving 14 bases between. CDR1 and CDR2 (germline): WSHSY, SAAADI. This CDR3 comprises 13 residues. The DNA of the CDR3 is TGCGCCACCGAGCGAGAGATACAAGAGACCCAGTACTTC. Amino acid sequence: CATEREIQETQYF.

This clone was recorded only once. The chain couples TRBV9 to TRBJ2-7; 10 positions match TRBD1. The CDR3 extends over 14 amino acids. CDR1 is SGDLS, CDR2 YYNGEE, per germline. The V gene end was trimmed by 4 bases and the J gene end by 4 bases; junction bases not matched to a gene: 5. In DNA form, the CDR3 reads TGTGCCAGCAGCCCCCGGGACAGGGGATACGAGCAGTACTTC. Its protein product is CASSPRDRGYEQYF.

This clone occurred once. The chain employs TRBV10-3 and TRBJ2-3; TRBD2 agrees at 10 bases. The V gene's germline CDR1 is ENHRY and CDR2 SYGVKD. This CDR3 is built from 16 residues. The V and J ends lost 10 bases and 0 bases, in that order; junction bases with no gene match: 10. Here the CDR3 reads CATRISGGSSTDTQYF. DNA of the CDR3: TGTGCCACCCGAATTAGCGGGGGGTCTAGCACAGATACGCAGTATTTT.

In its sample, this clone was seen a few times. The chain is built from TRBV6-6 and TRBJ1-3; no definite D call. The V gene's germline CDR1 is MNHNY and CDR2 SVGAGI (reference sequence). Between the trimmed V and J ends, which lost 8 bases and 0 bases, there was a span of 5 bases. This CDR3 is 12 amino acids long. CDR3 sequence: CASLSSGNTIYF. CDR3 in DNA: TGTGCCAGCCTGAGCTCTGGAAACACCATATATTTT.

The V gene is TRBV7-3, the J gene TRBJ2-7; a possible D gene is TRBD1 (6 bases). V was trimmed by 5 bases and J by 3 bases, leaving 14 bases between them. This CDR3 contains 14 residues. Looked up from germline, CDR1 is SGHTA and CDR2 is FQGTGA. The CDR3: CASSPDRSIYEQYF. As DNA, the CDR3 is TGTGCCAGCAGCCCTGACAGGTCAATCTACGAGCAGTACTTC.

This rearrangement joins TRBV25-1 to TRBJ1-6, with D possibly TRBD1 on 5 matching bases. V shed 5 bases and J shed 9 bases, with 20 bases lying between them. Germline V gene data show CDR1 as MGHDK and CDR2 as SYGVNS. The CDR3 spans 16 residues. The CDR3, as DNA: TGTGCCAGCAGTCGGGGAGGGACCCTGGGTGGTTCACCCCTCCACTTT. This translates into CASSRGGTLGGSPLHF.

The gene calls are TRBV7-2 and TRBJ2-1, with TRBD2 matching over 15 bases. The CDR3 sequence is 16 residues long. V dropped 5 bases and J dropped 7; count of bases not matched to a gene: 6. Germline V lookup: CDR1 SGHTA, CDR2 FQGNSA. CDR3 amino acids: CASSRGLAGGGNEQFF. CDR3 in DNA: TGTGCCAGCAGCCGGGGACTAGCGGGAGGTGGGAATGAGCAGTTCTTC.

A note on this clone: At one end the junction does not follow the germline gene, possibly because of a read error. The chain joins TRBV7-7 to TRBJ2-1; 10 bases fit TRBD2. The CDR3 runs 16 residues. Germline-derived CDR1 and CDR2 are SSHAT and FNYEAQ (reference sequence). The CDR3 loop is CASSRNLAGANNEQFF. The CDR3 DNA is TGTGCTAGCAGCCGGAATCTAGCGGGGGCGAACAATGAGCAGTTCTTC.

This sequence joins TRBV3-1 (or the pseudogene TRBV3-2) and TRBJ2-2; D is ambiguous. Between the trimmed V and J ends, which lost 1 base and 1 base, there was a span of 10 bases. Germline loops: CDR1 LGHDT, CDR2 YNNKEL (reference sequence). The CDR3 is made up of 16 amino acids. The CDR3 loop is CASSQGYNKNTGELFF. CDR3 DNA: TGTGCCAGCAGCCAAGGGTACAATAAGAACACCGGGGAGCTGTTTTTT.

The chain employs TRBV6-5 and TRBJ1-2; tentatively, D is TRBD1 (5 bases). Germline V CDR1 and CDR2: MNHEY, SVGAGI. The V and J ends lost 8 bases and 2 bases respectively, with 18 bases between them. The CDR3 sequence is 15 residues long. DNA for the CDR3: TGTGCCAGCGGAACGGGGGGTGGAGGGAACTATGGCTACACCTTC. Amino acid sequence: CASGTGGGGNYGYTF.

The V and J genes are TRBV2 and TRBJ2-6; TRBD1 is a possible D gene (6 bases). The CDR3 contains 16 residues. The germline CDR1 and CDR2 sequences are SNHLY and FYNNEI. V was pared by 5 bases and J by 2 bases, with 13 bases between. CDR3 amino acids: CASSPVPGAGANVLTF. The DNA for the CDR3 is TGTGCCAGCAGTCCAGTTCCAGGGGCTGGGGCCAACGTCCTGACTTTC.

The CDR3 sequence is CAWAPGTNTGELFF. The CDR3 region has the DNA TGTGCCTGGGCCCCGGGAACTAACACCGGGGAGCTGTTTTTT. V and J are TRBV30 and TRBJ2-2, with a tentative D call TRBD2 (5 bases). Germline CDR1 and CDR2: GTSNPN and SVGIG (reference sequence). V lost 5 bases and J lost 2, with 12 bases in between. The CDR3 covers 14 residues.

The chain is built from TRBV6-1 and TRBJ2-7; 12 positions match TRBD1. The CDR3 length is 15 residues. V was pared by 3 bases and J by 3 bases, with 3 bases of the junction left unmatched. CDR1 and CDR2 from the germline V gene are MNHNS and SASEGT. CDR3 protein: CASSEGQGAVYEQYF. The CDR3 DNA sequence: TGTGCCAGCAGTGAGGGACAGGGGGCAGTCTACGAGCAGTACTTC.

This clone was seen a handful of times. The chain is built from TRBV6-5 and TRBJ1-5; D is perhaps TRBD1 (5 bases). Between the trimmed V and J ends, which lost 7 bases and 7 bases, there was a span of 20 bases. CDR3 size: 15 residues. Germline lookup yields CDR1 MNHEY and CDR2 SVGAGI. The CDR3 sequence is CASTPPGRVGQPQHF. CDR3 coding DNA: TGTGCCAGCACCCCCCCTGGCAGGGTGGGACAGCCCCAGCATTTT.

This clone was seen a few times. V and J are TRBV9 and TRBJ1-4; 9 positions agree with TRBD1. This CDR3 contains 17 residues. The germline V gene encodes CDR1 SGDLS and CDR2 YYNGEE. The junction had 11 bases not matched to a gene; V was cut back by 0 bases and J by 8 bases. The DNA of the CDR3 is TGTGCCAGCAGCGTAGGTAACAGGGGGCAGAGGGACGAAAAACTGTTTTTT. It encodes CASSVGNRGQRDEKLFF.

The J gene is TRBJ2-3, the V gene TRBV11-3; TRBD2 aligns across 9 bases. The V gene end was trimmed by 2 bases and the J gene end by 1 base; junction bases not matched to a gene: 1. In germline, CDR1 is SGHNT, CDR2 YENEEA. The CDR3 is 15 residues long. In nucleotides, the CDR3 is TGTGCCAGCAGCTTATTAGCGGGGGGCACAGATACGCAGTATTTT. Amino acids: CASSLLAGGTDTQYF.

This clone has just one count. This chain uses TRBV19 with TRBJ2-7; 15 bases fit TRBD2. The junction had 8 bases not matched to a gene; V was cut back by 5 bases and J by 6 bases. Germline V CDR1 and CDR2: LNHDA, SQIVND (reference sequence). The CDR3 totals 16 residues. The CDR3 nucleotides read TGTGCCAGTAGTCCCCGGACTAGCGGGGGGGCCCCCGAGCAGTACTTC. This encodes CASSPRTSGGAPEQYF.

A note on this clone: The sample holds other DNA sequences that translate to the same CDR3. V usage is TRBV5-1 and J usage is TRBJ2-1; D possibly corresponds to TRBD1 (5 bases). Trimming left V 1 base short and J 6 bases short, with 5 bases between. CDR1 is SGHRS and CDR2 is YFSETQ in the germline V gene. The CDR3 totals 12 residues. CDR3 protein: CASSLQGNEQFF. The CDR3 bases are TGCGCCAGCAGCTTGCAGGGCAATGAGCAGTTCTTC.

The gene calls are TRBV9 and TRBJ2-7; 13 bases agree with TRBD2. CDR1 and CDR2 (germline): SGDLS, YYNGEE. The length of the CDR3 is 14 residues. V was pared by 4 bases and J by 3 bases, with 1 base of the junction left unmatched. The CDR3 DNA reads as TGTGCCAGCAGCAGGACTAGCGGGGGCTACGAGCAGTACTTC. Translating it yields CASSRTSGGYEQYF.

This chain connects TRBV7-9 to TRBJ1-1, with TRBD1 matching 9 bases. Trimming removed 1 base from V and 8 bases from J; junction bases left unmatched: 8. Germline assignment: CDR1 SEHNR and CDR2 FQNEAQ (reference sequence). This CDR3 has 15 amino acids. The CDR3 reads CASSLVVTGGREAFF. Here the CDR3 DNA reads TGTGCCAGCAGCTTAGTCGTGACAGGGGGAAGGGAAGCTTTCTTT.

The rearrangement joins TRBV7-9 to TRBJ2-3, with D possibly matching TRBD1 (5 bases). Trimming took 8 bases from V and 3 from J, leaving 9 bases between them. CDR1 and CDR2 (germline): SEHNR, FQNEAQ (reference sequence). CDR3 length: 12 amino acids. For the CDR3, the DNA is TGTGCCAGCGCCCCAGGGACAGATACGCAGTATTTT. Protein product: CASAPGTDTQYF.

This clone was observed a handful of times. The gene calls are TRBV5-1 and TRBJ1-1; unclear D gene. Germline V CDR1 and CDR2: SGHRS, YFSETQ. V was cut by 2 bases and J by 4 bases, with 15 bases left in between. The CDR3 contains 15 residues. CDR3 in DNA: TGCGCCAGCAGCTTAAACACGCCGGGAATCACTGAAGCTTTCTTT. This codes for CASSLNTPGITEAFF.

This clone was observed a few times. The CDR3 nucleotides are TGTGCCAGCAGCTTCAGGACAGGGAACACTGAAGCTTTCTTT. Its protein is CASSFRTGNTEAFF. The rearrangement joins TRBV7-8 to TRBJ1-1, with 7 bases aligning to TRBD1. Trimming took 3 bases from V and 1 from J; bases not matched to a gene: 2. This CDR3 is 14 amino acids long. CDR1 and CDR2 from the germline V gene are SGHVS and FQNEAQ.

This clone came up a few times. The V gene is TRBV2, the J gene TRBJ2-7; TRBD2 is a possible D gene (7 bases). The CDR3 has 12 residues. With 4 bases removed from V and 7 bases from J, the gap between germline ends came to 11 bases. Germline lookup yields CDR1 SNHLY and CDR2 FYNNEI. This chain's CDR3 is CASSVGGREQYF. For the CDR3, the DNA is TGTGCCAGCAGTGTGGGGGGGCGGGAGCAGTACTTC.